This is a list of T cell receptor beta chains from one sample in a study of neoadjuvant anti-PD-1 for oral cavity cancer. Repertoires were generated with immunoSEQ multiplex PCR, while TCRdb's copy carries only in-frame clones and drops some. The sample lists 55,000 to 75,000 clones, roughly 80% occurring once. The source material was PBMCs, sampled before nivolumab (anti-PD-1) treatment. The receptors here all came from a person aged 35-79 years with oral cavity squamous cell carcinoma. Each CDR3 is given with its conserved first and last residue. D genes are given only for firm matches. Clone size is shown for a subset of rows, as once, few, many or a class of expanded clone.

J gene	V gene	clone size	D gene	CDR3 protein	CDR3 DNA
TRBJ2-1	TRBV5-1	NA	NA	CASSRDSNNEQFF	TGCGCCAGCAGCCGAGACAGCAACAATGAGCAGTTCTTC
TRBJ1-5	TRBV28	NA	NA	CASSLFEGKGPQPQHF	TGTGCCAGCAGTTTATTCGAGGGAAAAGGTCCTCAGCCCCAGCATTTT
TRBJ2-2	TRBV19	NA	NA	CAVDEATGELFF	TGTGCCGTGGACGAGGCGACCGGGGAGCTGTTTTTT
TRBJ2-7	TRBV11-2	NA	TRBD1	CASSLETGTYEQYF	TGTGCCAGCAGCTTAGAGACAGGGACCTACGAGCAGTACTTC
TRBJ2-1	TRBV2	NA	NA	CASSDGRTMGSEQFF	TGTGCCAGCAGTGATGGCAGGACAATGGGCTCTGAGCAGTTCTTC
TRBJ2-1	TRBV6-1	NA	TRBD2	CAGSGSPYNEQFF	TGTGCCGGTAGCGGGAGTCCCTACAATGAGCAGTTCTTC
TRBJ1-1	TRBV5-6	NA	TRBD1	CASTYLTGTANTEAFF	TGTGCCAGCACTTACCTTACCGGGACAGCGAACACTGAAGCTTTCTTT
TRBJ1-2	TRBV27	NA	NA	CASRPPGLAFNYGYTF	TGTGCCAGCAGGCCTCCGGGACTCGCTTTTAACTATGGCTACACCTTC
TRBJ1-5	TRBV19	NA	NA	CASTGTSNQPQHF	TGTGCCAGTACTGGGACGAGCAATCAGCCCCAGCATTTT
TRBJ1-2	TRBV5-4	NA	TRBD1	CASSLENRGFDGYTF	TGTGCCAGCAGCTTGGAAAACAGGGGATTCGATGGCTACACCTTC
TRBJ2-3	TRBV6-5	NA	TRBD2	CASSGTSGRADTQYF	TGTGCCAGCAGTGGGACTAGCGGGAGAGCAGATACGCAGTATTTT
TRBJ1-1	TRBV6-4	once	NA	CASSSGLNTEAFF	TGTGCCAGCAGCTCGGGACTAAACACTGAAGCTTTCTTT
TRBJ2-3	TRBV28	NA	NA	CASTPRDSPSTDTQYF	TGTGCCAGCACTCCGCGGGACTCTCCTAGCACAGATACGCAGTATTTT
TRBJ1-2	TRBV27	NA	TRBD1	CASSSPGQGDYGYTF	TGTGCCAGCAGCTCTCCGGGACAGGGGGACTATGGCTACACCTTC
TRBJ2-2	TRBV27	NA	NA	CASSLNLRRTNTGELFF	TGTGCCAGCAGTCTCAACCTCCGACGGACGAACACCGGGGAGCTGTTTTTT
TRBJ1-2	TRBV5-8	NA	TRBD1	CASNPGDFTGQAGYGYTF	TGTGCCAGCAACCCTGGGGACTTTACGGGACAGGCGGGGTATGGCTACACCTTC
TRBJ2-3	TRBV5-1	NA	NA	CASSFTDPDTQYF	TGCGCCAGCAGCTTTACAGATCCAGATACGCAGTATTTT